Sequencing of this TCR beta chain was carried out in a study of cytomegalovirus exposure and HLA in healthy donors. Study information: Tens of millions of unique TCRs from HLA-typed donors made up an early data release. Overall study findings and caveats: The study listed approximately 160 cytomegalovirus-associated TCR beta chains. Later on, an analysis tied approximately 17,000 TCR beta sequences to HLA alleles at 0.05 false discovery rate.

The PCR contained 60 Vbeta and 13 Jbeta primers. Original processing notes: Later reanalysis found roughly 80 million unique TCR beta chains, around 11 million of them shared. Profiled with immunoSEQ multiplex PCR; TCRdb holds only in-frame clones, not every one. The DNA was the basis for D and trimming; V, J and clone size are from that table. The sample lists 130,000 or so clones, more than 75% occurring once. As concerns this clone: Its antigen is unidentified.

The sequencing sample was made of PBMCs. This sequence was found in a man between 18 and 29 years old in good health and CMV-seropositive.

In DNA, the CDR3 is TGCAGCGTTGCCTTACAGGGAAGTAATGAAAAACTGTTTTTT. It specifies CSVALQGSNEKLFF. The chain has TRBV29-1 and TRBJ1-4, with D perhaps matching TRBD1 (6 bases). The germline V gene has CDR1 SQVTM and CDR2 ANQGSEA. V shed 4 bases and J shed 4 bases, with 13 bases lying between them. This CDR3 is built from 14 residues. Filled out from reference TRBV29-1 and TRBJ1-4, the complete variable domain reads SAVISQKPSRDICQRGTSLTIQCQVDSQVTMMFWYRQQPGQSLTLIATANQGSEATYESGFVIDKFPISRPNLTFSTLTVSNMSPEDSSIYLCSVALQGSNEKLFFGSGTQLSVL.